Shown below are 10 T cell receptor beta chains from a single sample sequenced in a study of blood T cell repertoires in COVID-19. Using immunoSEQ multiplex PCR, the repertoire was profiled, and TCRdb retains in-frame clones only, with some absent. This sample has 50,000 to 60,000 clones, with roughly 80% found just once. The sequenced sample was peripheral blood. The receptors originated from a human donor in a cohort sampled during active or convalescent COVID-19.

The rearrangement uses TRBV30 and TRBJ2-3, with 7 bases aligning to TRBD1. Per germline, CDR1 GTSNPN and CDR2 SVGIG (reference sequence). CDR3 size: 16 residues. J gave up 4 bases and V 1 base, and 11 bases lay outside the gene matches. CDR3 in DNA: TGTGCCTGGAGTGGGGATACAGGGGTAGGGGCAGATACGCAGTATTTT. Translated, it gives CAWSGDTGVGADTQYF.

This sequence joins TRBV10-3 and TRBJ2-2; 11 bases are a match to TRBD2. CDR1 and CDR2 from the germline V gene are ENHRY and SYGVKD. The CDR3 runs to 15 residues. V gave up 6 bases and J gave up 5 bases; unmatched junction bases: 5. This chain's CDR3 is CAISRASGGTGELFF. In DNA form, the CDR3 reads TGTGCCATCAGCCGGGCTAGCGGGGGGACCGGGGAGCTGTTTTTT.

The rearrangement joins TRBV6-5 to TRBJ2-1, with 8 bases aligning to TRBD2. V gave up 6 bases and J gave up 6 bases; unmatched junction bases: 4. Germline V gives CDR1 MNHEY, CDR2 SVGAGI. CDR3 length: 13 residues. This CDR3 is CASSLSGVNEQFF. In DNA, the CDR3 is TGTGCCAGCAGCCTTAGCGGGGTCAATGAGCAGTTCTTC.

J is TRBJ2-2 and V is TRBV18; D ambiguous. V shed 7 bases and J shed 0 bases, with 15 bases lying between them. CDR3 length: 16 amino acids. CDR1 is KGHSH and CDR2 is LQKENI in the germline V gene. The CDR3 nucleotides read TGTGCCAGCTACTCCAGGTTAACTTCGAACACCGGGGAGCTGTTTTTT. Translation gives CASYSRLTSNTGELFF.

The chain uses TRBV9 and TRBJ1-1; D possibly corresponds to TRBD1 (5 bases). The CDR3 is made up of 13 amino acids. Germline V gives CDR1 SGDLS, CDR2 YYNGEE. With 0 bases removed from V and 11 bases from J, the gap between germline ends came to 14 bases. CDR3 amino acids: CASSVASWGEAFF. CDR3 DNA: TGTGCCAGCAGCGTAGCTTCGTGGGGGGAGGCTTTCTTT.

This sequence joins TRBV6-6 and TRBJ2-5; 7 nucleotides line up with TRBD2. This CDR3 is 15 amino acids long. The ends lost 10 bases at V and 4 bases at J; junction bases unmatched: 15. Germline CDR1 MNHNY, CDR2 SVGAGI (reference sequence). DNA of the CDR3: TGTGCCACCACACGACCGGGAGGAATGGGAGAGACCCAGTACTTC. Its translation: CATTRPGGMGETQYF.

The gene calls are TRBV3-1 (or the pseudogene TRBV3-2) and TRBJ2-5; D not certain. The CDR3 is made up of 15 amino acids. The germline V gene encodes CDR1 LGHDT and CDR2 YNNKEL (reference sequence). The germline V and J ends were trimmed by 3 bases and 5 bases, with 16 bases remaining between them. The CDR3 DNA reads as TGTGCCAGCAGCCACAAGCTAAGTACCAGGGAGACCCAGTACTTC. Translated, it gives CASSHKLSTRETQYF.

This clone came up once. V gene TRBV6-5 combines with J gene TRBJ2-2; D is perhaps TRBD1 (6 bases). Germline assignment: CDR1 MNHEY and CDR2 SVGAGI. V lost 0 bases and J lost 8, with 13 bases in between. The CDR3 runs 15 residues. The CDR3 sequence is CASSYSKQGWGELFF. CDR3 DNA sequence: TGTGCCAGCAGTTACTCGAAACAGGGTTGGGGGGAGCTGTTTTTT.

This sequence joins TRBV7-9 and TRBJ2-5; 7 bases agree with TRBD1. CDR1 is SEHNR and CDR2 is FQNEAQ in the germline V gene (reference sequence). The CDR3 length is 14 residues. V lost 1 base to trimming and J lost 1 base; unmatched junction nucleotides: 0. For the CDR3, the DNA is TGTGCCAGCAGCTTAGGACAGGGCCAAGAGACCCAGTACTTC. Translation: CASSLGQGQETQYF. Using reference TRBV7-9 and TRBJ2-5 for the parts outside the CDR3, the full variable domain is DTGVSQNPRHKITKRGQNVTFRCDPISEHNRLYWYRQTLGQGPEFLTYFQNEAQLEKSRLLSDRFSAERPKGSFSTLEIQRTEQGDSAMYLCASSLGQGQETQYFGPGTRLLVL.

This chain joins TRBV7-2 and TRBJ2-7, with 9 nucleotides matching TRBD1. CDR1 SGHTA and CDR2 FQGNSA come from the germline V gene. The V segment lost 1 base and the J segment 5 bases; nucleotides outside the gene matches: 0. CDR3 length: 13 amino acids. The CDR3 region is CASSLGTGDEQYF. The CDR3 nucleotides are TGTGCCAGCAGCTTAGGGACAGGGGACGAGCAGTACTTC.